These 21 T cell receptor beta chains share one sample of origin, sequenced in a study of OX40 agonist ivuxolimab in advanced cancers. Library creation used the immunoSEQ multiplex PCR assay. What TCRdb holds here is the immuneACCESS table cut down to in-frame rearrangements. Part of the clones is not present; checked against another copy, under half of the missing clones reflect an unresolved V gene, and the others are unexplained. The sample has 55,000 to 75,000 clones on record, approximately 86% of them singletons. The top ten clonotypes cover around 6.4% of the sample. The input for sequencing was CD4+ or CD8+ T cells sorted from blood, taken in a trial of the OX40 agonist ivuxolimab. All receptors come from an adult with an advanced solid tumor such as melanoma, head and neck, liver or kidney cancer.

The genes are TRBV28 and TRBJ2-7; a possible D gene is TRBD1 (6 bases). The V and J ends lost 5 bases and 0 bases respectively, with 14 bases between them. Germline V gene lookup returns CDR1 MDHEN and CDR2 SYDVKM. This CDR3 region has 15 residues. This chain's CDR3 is CASSPWTAVSYEQYF. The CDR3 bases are TGTGCCAGCAGTCCTTGGACAGCTGTCTCCTACGAGCAGTACTTC.

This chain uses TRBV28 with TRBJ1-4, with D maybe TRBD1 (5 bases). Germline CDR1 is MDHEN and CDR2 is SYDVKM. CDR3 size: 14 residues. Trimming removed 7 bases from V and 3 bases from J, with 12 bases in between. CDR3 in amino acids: CASTWGSSNEKLFF. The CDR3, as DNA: TGTGCCAGCACCTGGGGGAGTTCTAATGAAAAACTGTTTTTT.

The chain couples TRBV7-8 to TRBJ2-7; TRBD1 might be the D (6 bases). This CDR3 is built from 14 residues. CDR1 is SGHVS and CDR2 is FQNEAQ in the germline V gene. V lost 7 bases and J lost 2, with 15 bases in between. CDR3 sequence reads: CASIFSQGPYEQYF. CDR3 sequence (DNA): TGTGCCAGCATCTTCTCACAGGGCCCCTACGAGCAGTACTTC.

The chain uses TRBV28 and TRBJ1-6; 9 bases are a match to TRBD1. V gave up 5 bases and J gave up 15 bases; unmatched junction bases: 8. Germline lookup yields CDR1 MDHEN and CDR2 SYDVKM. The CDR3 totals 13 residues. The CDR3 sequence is CASSPTGQGGLHF. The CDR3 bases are TGTGCCAGCAGTCCCACGGGACAGGGAGGCCTCCACTTT. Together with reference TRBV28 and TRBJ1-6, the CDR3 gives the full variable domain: DVKVTQSSRYLVKRTGEKVFLECVQDMDHENMFWYRQDPGLGLRLIYFSYDVKMKEKGDIPEGYSVSREKKERFSLILESASTNQTSMYLCASSPTGQGGLHFGNGTRLTVT.

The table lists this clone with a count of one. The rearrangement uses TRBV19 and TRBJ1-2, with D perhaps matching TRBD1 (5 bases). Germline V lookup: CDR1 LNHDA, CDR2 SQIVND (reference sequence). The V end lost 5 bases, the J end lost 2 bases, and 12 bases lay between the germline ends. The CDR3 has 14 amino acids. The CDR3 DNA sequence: TGTGCCAGTAGTGATCCAGGGACCAACTATGGCTACACCTTC. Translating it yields CASSDPGTNYGYTF.

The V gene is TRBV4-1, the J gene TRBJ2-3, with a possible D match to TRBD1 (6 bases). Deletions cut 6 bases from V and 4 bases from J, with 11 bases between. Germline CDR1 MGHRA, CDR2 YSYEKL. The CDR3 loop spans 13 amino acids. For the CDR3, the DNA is TGCGCCAGCAGAAAGACAGGTTCAGATACGCAGTATTTT. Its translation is CASRKTGSDTQYF.

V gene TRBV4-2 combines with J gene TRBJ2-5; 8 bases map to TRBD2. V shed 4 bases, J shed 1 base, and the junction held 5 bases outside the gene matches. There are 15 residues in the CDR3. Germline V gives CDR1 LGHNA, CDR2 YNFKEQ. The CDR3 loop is CASSRVAGSQETQYF. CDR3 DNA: TGTGCCAGCAGCCGAGTAGCGGGATCCCAAGAGACCCAGTACTTC.

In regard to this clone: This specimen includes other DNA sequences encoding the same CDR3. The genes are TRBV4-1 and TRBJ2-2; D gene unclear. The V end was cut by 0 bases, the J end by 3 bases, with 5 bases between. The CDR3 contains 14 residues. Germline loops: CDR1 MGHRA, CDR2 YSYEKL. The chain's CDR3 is CASSQDIDTGELFF. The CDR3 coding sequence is TGCGCCAGCAGCCAAGATATTGACACCGGGGAGCTGTTTTTT.

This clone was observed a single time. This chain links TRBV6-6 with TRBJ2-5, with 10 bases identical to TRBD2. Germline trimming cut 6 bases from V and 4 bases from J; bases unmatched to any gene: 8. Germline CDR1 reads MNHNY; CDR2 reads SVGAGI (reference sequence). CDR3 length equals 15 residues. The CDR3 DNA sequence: TGTGCCAGCAGCCAGCGGGGGGGAAATAGAGAGACCCAGTACTTC. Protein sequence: CASSQRGGNRETQYF.

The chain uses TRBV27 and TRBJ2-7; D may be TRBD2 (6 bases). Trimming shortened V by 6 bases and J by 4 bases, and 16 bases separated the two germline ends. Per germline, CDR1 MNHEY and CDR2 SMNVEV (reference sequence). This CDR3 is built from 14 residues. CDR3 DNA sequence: TGTGCCAGCAGCCGCGGGGCGGCCTGGTACGAGCAGTACTTC. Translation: CASSRGAAWYEQYF.

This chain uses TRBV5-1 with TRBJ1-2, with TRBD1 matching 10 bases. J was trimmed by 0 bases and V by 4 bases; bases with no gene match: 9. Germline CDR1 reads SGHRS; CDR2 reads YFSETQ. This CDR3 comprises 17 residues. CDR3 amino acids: CASSPQTGGMSNYGYTF. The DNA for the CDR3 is TGCGCCAGCAGCCCTCAGACAGGGGGCATGTCTAACTATGGCTACACCTTC.

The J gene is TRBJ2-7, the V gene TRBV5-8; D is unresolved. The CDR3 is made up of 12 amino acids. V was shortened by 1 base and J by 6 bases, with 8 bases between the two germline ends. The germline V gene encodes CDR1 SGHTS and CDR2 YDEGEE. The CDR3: CASSLSGIEQYV. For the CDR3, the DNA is TGTGCCAGCAGCTTGTCGGGCATCGAGCAGTACGTC.

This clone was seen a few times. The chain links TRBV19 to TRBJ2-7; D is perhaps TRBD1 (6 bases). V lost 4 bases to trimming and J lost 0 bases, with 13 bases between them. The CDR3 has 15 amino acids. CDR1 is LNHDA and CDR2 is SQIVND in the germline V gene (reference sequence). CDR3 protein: CASSSNRATSYEQYF. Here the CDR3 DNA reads TGTGCCAGTAGTAGTAACAGGGCCACCTCCTACGAGCAGTACTTC.

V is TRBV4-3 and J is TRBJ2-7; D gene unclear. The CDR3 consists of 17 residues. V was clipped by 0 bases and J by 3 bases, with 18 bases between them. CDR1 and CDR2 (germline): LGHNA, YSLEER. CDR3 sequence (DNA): TGCGCCAGCAGCCAAGATTTGCCGGGCCTAGTCCTCTACGAGCAGTACTTC. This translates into CASSQDLPGLVLYEQYF.

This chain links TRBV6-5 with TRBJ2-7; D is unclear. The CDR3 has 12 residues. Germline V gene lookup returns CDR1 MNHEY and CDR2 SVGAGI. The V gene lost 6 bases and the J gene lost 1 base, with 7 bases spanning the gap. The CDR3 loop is CASRVPSYEQYF. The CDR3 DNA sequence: TGTGCCAGCAGGGTGCCTTCCTACGAGCAGTACTTC.

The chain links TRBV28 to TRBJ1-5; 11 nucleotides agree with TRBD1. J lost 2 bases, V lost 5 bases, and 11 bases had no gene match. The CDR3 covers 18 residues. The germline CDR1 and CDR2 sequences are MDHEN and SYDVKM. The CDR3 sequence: CASSVDRGRRHGNQPQHF. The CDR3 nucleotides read TGTGCCAGCAGTGTGGACAGGGGGCGCCGGCATGGCAATCAGCCCCAGCATTTT.

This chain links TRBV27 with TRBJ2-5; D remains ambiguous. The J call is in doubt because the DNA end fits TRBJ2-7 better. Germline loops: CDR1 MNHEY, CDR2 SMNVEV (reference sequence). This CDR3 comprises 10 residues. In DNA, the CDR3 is TGTGCCAGCGGGACCTACGAGCAGTACTTC. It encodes CASGTYEQYF.

The CDR3 region is CASSINGAGPRFNQPQHF. DNA for the CDR3: TGTGCCAGTAGTATCAATGGGGCCGGGCCTCGCTTCAATCAGCCCCAGCATTTT. This chain joins TRBV19 and TRBJ1-5, with D possibly matching TRBD1 (5 bases). CDR1 and CDR2 from the germline V gene are LNHDA and SQIVND (reference sequence). Trimming removed 3 bases from V and 3 bases from J, with 21 bases in between. The CDR3 has 18 residues.

The CDR3 loop reads CASSESALRVITEAFF. CDR3 nucleotide sequence: TGTGCCAGCAGCGAAAGTGCCCTCAGGGTAATCACTGAAGCTTTCTTT. This chain connects TRBV2 to TRBJ1-1; weak D call: TRBD1 (5 bases). The V and J ends lost 6 bases and 4 bases respectively, with 21 bases between them. There are 16 residues in the CDR3. Looked up from germline, CDR1 is SNHLY and CDR2 is FYNNEI.

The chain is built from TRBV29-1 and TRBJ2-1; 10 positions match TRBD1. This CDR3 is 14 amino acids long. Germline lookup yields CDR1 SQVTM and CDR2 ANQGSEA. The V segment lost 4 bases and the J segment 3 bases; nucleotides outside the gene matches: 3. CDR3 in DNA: TGCAGCGTTGCCGACAGGGGGCTCTACAATGAGCAGTTCTTC. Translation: CSVADRGLYNEQFF.

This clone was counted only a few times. For the CDR3, the DNA is TGTGCCAGCAGTTTAGGGGGTAAACAGCCCCAGCATTTT. This encodes CASSLGGKQPQHF. This chain connects TRBV28 to TRBJ1-5; possible D gene TRBD1, 5 bases. This CDR3 region has 13 residues. Germline V lookup: CDR1 MDHEN, CDR2 SYDVKM. Trimming took off 2 bases at V and 7 bases at J, with 9 bases between the two ends.